The rows below give T cell receptor beta chains drawn from one sample of a study of regulatory T cells in long-lasting Graves disease. Via MiXCR, TCRdb re-called the multiplex PCR reads, giving one row per CDR3 protein. This table holds 400,000 to 500,000 distinct CDR3 sequences, about 22% found once. The source was peripheral blood mononuclear cells (PBMCs), collected when the disease was refractory, from a patient treated with antithyroid drugs. The receptors here all came from a female donor with Graves disease. Each CDR3 is given with its conserved first and last residue. A D gene is named only where the DNA matches it firmly. Size is stated for part of the rows, as once, few or many counts, or as a class when the clone is expanded.

D	size	J	V	DNA	CDR3
.	many	TRBJ2-2	TRBV27	TGTGCCAGCAGTTTAAGGGGGTTCACCGGGGAGCTGTTTTTT	CASSLRGFTGELFF
.	.	TRBJ2-6	TRBV19	TGTGCCAGTAGTATAGTAGGCAGGCTGTCTGGGGCCAACGTCCTGACTTTC	CASSIVGRLSGANVLTF
TRBD2	many	TRBJ2-7	TRBV12-3/TRBV12-4	TGTGCCAGCAGTTTAGGGTGGACTAGCGGGAGCTCCTACGAGCAGTACTTC	CASSLGWTSGSSYEQYF
.	many	TRBJ2-7	TRBV2	TGTGCCAGCAGCGGAGGGCTACTAGGATACGAGCAGTACTTC	CASSGGLLGYEQYF
.	many	TRBJ1-2	TRBV3-1	TGTGCCAGCAGCCATAGAGACAGGCCGGGAGGAGGCTACACCTTC	CASSHRDRPGGGYTF
TRBD1	many	TRBJ2-4	TRBV20-1	TGCAGTGCTAGAGATCCGGACAGGGGGTCCCACATTCAGTACTTC	CSARDPDRGSHIQYF
.	many	TRBJ1-1	TRBV12-3/TRBV12-4	TGTGCCAGCAATCCTCGGGAGGAGACTGAAGCTTTCTTT	CASNPREETEAFF
.	many	TRBJ1-1	TRBV15	TGTGCCACCAGCAGAACTAACGAGGGCAGGACTGAAGCTTTCTTT	CATSRTNEGRTEAFF
TRBD2	many	TRBJ2-7	TRBV10-1	TGCGCCAGCAGTTCCAAGGGACTAGTGAGTGAGCAGTACTTC	CASSSKGLVSEQYF
TRBD1	few	TRBJ2-3	TRBV5-1	TGCGCCAGCAGCTTGGGGACAGGATCAAACACAGATACGCAGTATTTT	CASSLGTGSNTDTQYF
TRBD2	few	TRBJ2-7	TRBV7-3	TGTGCCAGCAGCTTAACCGGCGGGAGACTCCACGAGCAGTACTTC	CASSLTGGRLHEQYF
TRBD1	.	TRBJ2-5	TRBV7-2	TGTGCCAGCAGTCCAGGGGGCTCTCAGACCCAGTACTTC	CASSPGGSQTQYF
TRBD1	.	TRBJ2-1	TRBV28	TGTGCCAGCAGCCCCCCACCGGGACAGGAGAACAATGAGCAGTTCTTC	CASSPPPGQENNEQFF
.	few	TRBJ2-2	TRBV7-2	TGTGCCAGCAGCCTACGGCAGGGGCTTGATTCCGGGGAGCTGTTTTTT	CASSLRQGLDSGELFF
.	few	TRBJ1-6	TRBV20-1	TGCAGTGCTAGAAATTCACCCCTCCACTTT	CSARNSPLHF
TRBD1	many	TRBJ2-5	TRBV20-1	TGCAGTGCTGGACTCCGGGACAGGGTGTGGGAGACCCAGTACTTC	CSAGLRDRVWETQYF
TRBD1	many	TRBJ2-2	TRBV7-3	TGTGCCAGCAGCTCAGGGGGCGGGGAGCTGTTTTTT	CASSSGGGELFF
.	.	TRBJ2-5	TRBV3-1	TGTGCCAGCAGCCAGGGCCTCTCGGAGACCCAGTACTTC	CASSQGLSETQYF
.	many	TRBJ1-2	TRBV12-3/TRBV12-4	TGTGCCAGCAGTTATCCCCGGACTGGCTACACCTTC	CASSYPRTGYTF
.	many	TRBJ2-5	TRBV2	TGTGCCAGCACCAGAGGGGAGACCCAGTACTTC	CASTRGETQYF
TRBD2	.	TRBJ2-2	TRBV12-3/TRBV12-4	TGTGCCAGCAGTTTCGCGGGGGGCATCGACACCGGGGAGCTGTTTTTT	CASSFAGGIDTGELFF
.	many	TRBJ1-6	TRBV27	TGTGCCAGCACCCCGGGTGGCAGTTATTCACCCCTCCACTTT	CASTPGGSYSPLHF
TRBD1	many	TRBJ1-1	TRBV7-2	TGTGCCAGCAGCTTAACTCGGGACAGGGTGGAGGCTGAAGCTTTCTTT	CASSLTRDRVEAEAFF
.	.	TRBJ1-5	TRBV4-1	TGCGCCAGCAGCCAAGAAACAGTTCAGCCCCAGCATTTT	CASSQETVQPQHF
.	once	TRBJ2-5	TRBV7-9	TGTGCCAGCAGCTTAGCTGAAAGAGGGACCCAGTACTTC	CASSLAERGTQYF
TRBD1	.	TRBJ2-5	TRBV6-1	TGTGCCAGCAGCATCAGGGGGCCGGGGAAGACCCAGTACTTC	CASSIRGPGKTQYF
.	many	TRBJ2-5	TRBV7-2	TGTGCCAGCAGCCAATTACCCCAAGAGACCCAGTACTTC	CASSQLPQETQYF
TRBD1	many	TRBJ2-5	TRBV28	TGTGCCAGCAGTCCACTCACAGGGGGCTGGGAGACCCAGTACTTC	CASSPLTGGWETQYF
.	.	TRBJ2-5	TRBV20-1	TGCAGTGCTACTCAACCGGGCCCCGGGAGGACCCAGTACTTC	CSATQPGPGRTQYF
.	.	TRBJ2-1	TRBV29-1	TGCAGCGTTGAGGGACACAGGTACTACAATGAGCAGTTCTTC	CSVEGHRYYNEQFF
.	few	TRBJ1-2	TRBV7-2	TGTGCCAGCAGCTTAGCTCCGGGGCTAAGCTATGGCTACACCTTC	CASSLAPGLSYGYTF
.	few	TRBJ1-1	TRBV15	TGTGCCACCCGCAACCCTGGACAGTTTTACACTGAAGCTTTCTTT	CATRNPGQFYTEAFF
.	.	TRBJ2-2	TRBV4-1	TGCGCCAGCAGCCACCCCGGGACCGGGAACACCGGGGAGCTGTTTTTT	CASSHPGTGNTGELFF
TRBD1	.	TRBJ1-1	TRBV27	TGTGCCAGCAGTTTCTTTAACAGGGGGCGGACTGAAGCTTTCTTT	CASSFFNRGRTEAFF
.	few	TRBJ1-3	TRBV4-2	TGTGCCAGCAGCCAAGAAGCGGGCGGAAACACCATATATTTT	CASSQEAGGNTIYF
TRBD1	.	TRBJ2-7	TRBV2	TGTGCCAGCAGTACAGGACAGGGGAGGTACGAGCAGTACTTC	CASSTGQGRYEQYF
TRBD1	.	TRBJ2-5	TRBV6-2/TRBV6-3	TGTGCCAGCAGTTTGGACAGGGAGCAAGAGACCCAGTACTTC	CASSLDREQETQYF
.	.	TRBJ1-5	TRBV12-3/TRBV12-4	TGTGCCAGCATACCCGGGGGCCACAGCAATCAGCCCCAGCATTTT	CASIPGGHSNQPQHF
.	many	TRBJ1-1	TRBV27	TGTGCCAGCGGAGCAAGGTCTACTGAAGCTTTCTTT	CASGARSTEAFF
.	.	TRBJ2-7	TRBV29-1	TGCAGCGTTGACGGGGTAGTGGGGGATGCCTACGAGCAGTACTTC	CSVDGVVGDAYEQYF
TRBD1	many	TRBJ1-1	TRBV12-3/TRBV12-4	TGTGCCAGCAGCTTAGGACAGGGGGACACTGAAGCTTTCTTT	CASSLGQGDTEAFF
.	.	TRBJ2-7	TRBV9	TGTGCCAGCAGCGTCTTTTCGAGCCCCAGCTCCTACGAGCAGTACTTC	CASSVFSSPSSYEQYF
TRBD2	few	TRBJ2-3	TRBV28	TGTGCCGCACTAGGGGCTAGCGGGATTTACACAGATACGCAGTATTTT	CAALGASGIYTDTQYF
TRBD1	.	TRBJ1-2	TRBV7-9	TGTGCCAGCAGCTCTCCGACAGGGAGGTCGAACTATGGCTACACCTTC	CASSSPTGRSNYGYTF
TRBD1	few	TRBJ1-4	TRBV7-2	TGTGCCAGCAGCTTAAAATCGGCAGGGGGCAGGGAAAAACTGTTTTTT	CASSLKSAGGREKLFF
.	many	TRBJ2-5	TRBV6-1	TGTGCCAGCAGGGCCGATGGGGAGACCCAGTACTTC	CASRADGETQYF